The clone carrying this T cell receptor (beta chain) appeared a few times. Its cognate antigen is unknown. The CDR3 length is 14 residues. The V gene's germline CDR1 is GTSNPN and CDR2 SVGIG (reference sequence). Between the trimmed V and J ends, which lost 2 bases and 0 bases, there was a span of 10 bases. TCR cDNA was made by 5'RACE template switching, adding a universal primer site and UMIs. Via MiXCR, TCRdb re-called the 5' RACE reads, giving one row per CDR3 protein. The data hold 300,000 to 400,000 distinct CDR3 sequences, with around 6.4% observed a single time. The data were taken from a study of T cells after yellow fever vaccination. Findings and caveats of the study: Bulk-population clonotypes that are abundant could appear as contaminants in FACS-sorted repertoires.

The sequence derives from a man aged 30 to 45 who received the YFV17D yellow fever vaccine. J is TRBJ1-1 and V is TRBV30; D gene uncertain. This material consisted of PBMCs, taken 5 days after the yellow fever booster vaccination. The CDR3 DNA reads as TGTGCCTGGAGTAAGGGCGGAATGAACACTGAAGCTTTCTTT. Its protein is CAWSKGGMNTEAFF.